This TCR beta chain originates from a study of cytomegalovirus exposure and HLA in healthy donors. About the research overall: Ancestry clustering placed 70% to 90% of 300 to 400 genotyped donors in the Caucasian-associated cluster.

General study findings and limits: The classifier reportedly diagnosed cytomegalovirus status with high specificity and sensitivity. The likely origin of a cluster of highly shared sequence variants was a sequencing artifact.

PCR amplification relied on 60 Vbeta primers (plus 13 Jbeta primers). The data were produced by immunoSEQ multiplex PCR, yet TCRdb's version contains in-frame clones alone and is incomplete. The sample includes 150,000 or so clones, just under 80% seen only once; the top ten take 9% to 10%. The germline V gene has CDR1 SGHDT and CDR2 YYEEEE. The CDR3 runs to 15 residues. V lost 0 bases and J lost 2; bases outside the gene matches: 1. Concerning this clone: Its antigen is undetermined.

The V call is TRBV5-6, the J call TRBJ2-1; 8 bases are a match to TRBD1. Material for sequencing was PBMCs. This clonotype was sampled from a man aged 18 to 29 in good health and CMV-seropositive. The CDR3 loop is CASSLGRGPYNEQFF. Written as DNA, the CDR3 is TGTGCCAGCAGCTTGGGCAGGGGGCCCTACAATGAGCAGTTCTTC.